These 17 T cell receptor beta chains came from one sample sequenced in a study of PD-1 blockade in classical Hodgkin lymphoma. With no exception, relapse followed autologous stem cell transplantation in all patients, and brentuximab vedotin exposure varied. Only in-frame clones appear in the TCRdb table, and some are missing; sequencing was by immunoSEQ multiplex PCR. The table includes around 66,000 clones, 71% detected once. The source material was peripheral blood mononuclear cells (PBMCs), sampled before the second cycle of nivolumab. These receptor sequences come from a human donor with classical Hodgkin lymphoma.

This clone was recorded once. The chain uses TRBV6-5 and TRBJ2-5, with D possibly being TRBD1 (5 bases). CDR1 is MNHEY and CDR2 is SVGAGI in the germline V gene. V was pared by 0 bases and J by 5 bases, with 13 bases between. The CDR3 sequence is 15 residues long. CDR3 sequence reads: CASSYSIREGETQYF. The CDR3 bases are TGTGCCAGCAGTTACTCGATCAGGGAAGGGGAGACCCAGTACTTC.

This rearrangement joins TRBV29-1 to TRBJ1-4; TRBD1 might be the D (6 bases). CDR1 is SQVTM and CDR2 is ANQGSEA in the germline V gene. V was pared by 4 bases and J by 7 bases, with 13 bases between. The CDR3 is 13 residues long. The CDR3 here is CSVGWGRGEKLFF. For the CDR3, the DNA is TGCAGCGTTGGATGGGGGCGCGGTGAAAAACTGTTTTTT. Looking up the rest from reference TRBV29-1 and TRBJ1-4 gives the full variable domain: SAVISQKPSRDICQRGTSLTIQCQVDSQVTMMFWYRQQPGQSLTLIATANQGSEATYESGFVIDKFPISRPNLTFSTLTVSNMSPEDSSIYLCSVGWGRGEKLFFGSGTQLSVL.

In this sample, this clone turned up a few times. The chain uses TRBV7-9 and TRBJ1-3, with unresolved D. Germline values: CDR1 SEHNR, CDR2 FQNEAQ (reference sequence). The CDR3 has 16 amino acids. V dropped 5 bases and J dropped 8 bases, with 22 bases sitting between them. Here the CDR3 reads CASSRLEKQLRDTIYF. As DNA, the CDR3 is TGTGCCAGCAGCCGCCTGGAGAAACAGCTGCGGGACACCATATATTTT. The complete variable domain, with remaining parts taken from reference TRBV7-9 and TRBJ1-3, reads DTGVSQNPRHKITKRGQNVTFRCDPISEHNRLYWYRQTLGQGPEFLTYFQNEAQLEKSRLLSDRFSAERPKGSFSTLEIQRTEQGDSAMYLCASSRLEKQLRDTIYFGEGSWLTVV.

The chain joins TRBV19 to TRBJ2-1, with D hard to call. The ends were cut back, 9 bases at V and 3 bases at J, with 18 bases in the middle. The CDR3 covers 15 residues. The germline gives CDR1 LNHDA, CDR2 SQIVND (reference sequence). CDR3 protein: CASFNDSTFYNEQFF. The CDR3 nucleotides read TGTGCCAGCTTTAATGACTCGACCTTCTACAATGAGCAGTTCTTC.

The rearrangement links TRBV9 to TRBJ2-3; 9 bases match TRBD2. Germline CDR1 reads SGDLS; CDR2 reads YYNGEE. The length of the CDR3 is 16 residues. J was trimmed by 4 bases and V by 0 bases; bases with no gene match: 6. The CDR3 coding sequence is TGTGCCAGCAGCGTAGCGGCGGGAGGGCAGCCAGATACGCAGTATTTT. This encodes CASSVAAGGQPDTQYF.

V and J are TRBV19 and TRBJ2-7, with 10 bases identical to TRBD2. This CDR3 spans 15 amino acids. V lost 0 bases, J lost 7 bases, and 6 bases stayed unmatched. Germline CDR1 LNHDA, CDR2 SQIVND (reference sequence). The CDR3 region has the DNA TGTGCCAGTAGTATAGAAGCGGGAGGGCCGGGGGAGCAGTACTTC. Translation gives CASSIEAGGPGEQYF.

The rearrangement uses TRBV6-1 and TRBJ1-1, with D unresolved. From germline, CDR1 is MNHNS and CDR2 SASEGT. V shed 4 bases and J shed 0 bases, with 9 bases lying between them. CDR3 length equals 14 residues. The CDR3 loop is CASSVSGLNTEAFF. The CDR3 nucleotides read TGTGCCAGCAGTGTGAGTGGATTGAACACTGAAGCTTTCTTT.

V usage is TRBV19 and J usage is TRBJ1-5, with D possibly TRBD1 on 5 matching bases. V was clipped by 0 bases and J by 3 bases, with 9 bases between them. Germline CDR1 and CDR2: LNHDA and SQIVND (reference sequence). The CDR3 covers 15 residues. Here the CDR3 reads CASSIEGRYNQPQHF. DNA for the CDR3: TGTGCCAGTAGTATAGAGGGACGCTACAATCAGCCCCAGCATTTT.

This clone was counted a few times. The chain has TRBV7-3 and TRBJ2-2, with D possibly being TRBD2 (5 bases). Trimming pared 5 bases from V and 5 bases from J, leaving 15 bases between. The CDR3 loop spans 15 amino acids. Germline lookup yields CDR1 SGHTA and CDR2 FQGTGA. The CDR3 sequence is CASSPSGLGTGELFF. CDR3 nucleotides: TGTGCCAGCAGCCCCTCCGGACTGGGGACCGGGGAGCTGTTTTTT.

The rearrangement links TRBV29-1 to TRBJ2-4; a possible D gene is TRBD2 (7 bases). The CDR3 loop spans 13 amino acids. The V and J ends lost 5 bases and 6 bases respectively, with 14 bases between them. Looked up from germline, CDR1 is SQVTM and CDR2 is ANQGSEA. The CDR3 coding sequence is TGCAGCGTTATCCAGGGAGGGGGAAACATTCAGTACTTC. This encodes CSVIQGGGNIQYF.

The genes are TRBV28 and TRBJ1-5; D gene unclear. In germline, CDR1 is MDHEN, CDR2 SYDVKM. V lost 11 bases and J lost 2, with 10 bases in between. The CDR3 runs to 12 residues. CDR3 nucleotide sequence: TGTGCCCTGGGTGGGCGCAATCAGCCCCAGCATTTT. It codes for CALGGRNQPQHF.

This chain uses TRBV5-4 with TRBJ1-2; D may be TRBD1 (6 bases). Germline CDR1 is SGHNT and CDR2 is YYREEE (reference sequence). The CDR3 contains 14 residues. V lost 3 bases, J lost 8 bases, and 17 bases lay in between. The chain's CDR3 is CASSWGGQSQGYTF. CDR3 DNA: TGTGCCAGCAGCTGGGGAGGACAGTCTCAAGGCTACACCTTC.

V gene TRBV5-1 combines with J gene TRBJ1-4, with D tentatively TRBD1 (5 bases). The V gene lost 5 bases and the J gene lost 8 bases, with 13 bases spanning the gap. Germline V gene data show CDR1 as SGHRS and CDR2 as YFSETQ. The CDR3 length is 13 residues. Here the CDR3 reads CASSMGEREKLFF. The CDR3 DNA reads as TGCGCCAGCAGTATGGGGGAAAGAGAAAAACTGTTTTTT.

The chain employs TRBV6-1 and TRBJ1-6; TRBD1 agrees at 7 bases. The CDR3 length is 15 residues. CDR1 and CDR2 (germline): MNHNS, SASEGT. V lost 1 base and J lost 14; bases outside the gene matches: 11. The CDR3 region has the DNA TGTGCCAGCAGTGAAGACAGGGGCGGTCTTGGGACCCTCCACTTT. Amino acid sequence: CASSEDRGGLGTLHF.

This clone was counted a few times. The chain couples TRBV5-6 to TRBJ1-1; 8 nucleotides match TRBD1. The CDR3 runs 16 residues. The germline CDR1 and CDR2 sequences are SGHDT and YYEEEE. J gave up 1 base and V 0 bases, and 5 bases lay outside the gene matches. The CDR3 loop is CASSLAGGVQNTEAFF. The CDR3 DNA sequence: TGTGCCAGCAGCTTGGCAGGGGGCGTCCAGAACACTGAAGCTTTCTTT. The full variable domain, rest sourced from reference TRBV5-6 and TRBJ1-1, is DAGVTQSPTHLIKTRGQQVTLRCSPKSGHDTVSWYQQALGQGPQFIFQYYEEEERQRGNFPDRFSGHQFPNYSSELNVNALLLGDSALYLCASSLAGGVQNTEAFFGQGTRLTVV.

The chain employs TRBV5-1 and TRBJ2-1; tentatively, D is TRBD1 (6 bases). Germline assignment: CDR1 SGHRS and CDR2 YFSETQ. Trimming took 1 base from V and 0 from J, leaving 8 bases between them. The CDR3 totals 15 residues. This chain's CDR3 is CASSLQGSSYNEQFF. The CDR3 DNA sequence: TGCGCCAGCAGCTTGCAGGGGTCCTCCTACAATGAGCAGTTCTTC. Full variable domain (missing parts from reference TRBV5-1 and TRBJ2-1): KAGVTQTPRYLIKTRGQQVTLSCSPISGHRSVSWYQQTPGQGLQFLFEYFSETQRNKGNFPGRFSGRQFSNSRSEMNVSTLELGDSALYLCASSLQGSSYNEQFFGPGTRLTVL.

There are a few counts of this clone. The chain has TRBV2 and TRBJ2-5; 8 bases align to TRBD2. The length of the CDR3 is 14 residues. CDR1 and CDR2 from the germline V gene are SNHLY and FYNNEI. J gave up 5 bases and V 4 bases, and 6 bases lay outside the gene matches. The DNA for the CDR3 is TGTGCCAGCAGTGCCAGCGGGAGTCGGGAGACCCAGTACTTC. Protein product: CASSASGSRETQYF.